This TCR beta chain was identified during a study of blood T cell repertoires in COVID-19. Overall study context: Acute and convalescent COVID-19 samples came from the United States, Italy and Spain.

Trimming removed 1 base from V and 3 bases from J; junction bases left unmatched: 2. The CDR3 totals 15 residues. Germline CDR1 and CDR2: SGHVS and FQNEAQ. Data came from immunoSEQ multiplex PCR; TCRdb stores just in-frame clones and leaves some out. The sample shows some 150,000 clones, approximately 87% of them seen only once. The sequence came from a man aged 45 to 65 who had recovered from COVID-19. Sample: peripheral blood. The chain employs TRBV7-8 and TRBJ1-5, with 8 bases that match TRBD1. The CDR3 region has the DNA TGTGCCAGCAGCTTAGGACAGGGGAACAATCAGCCCCAGCATTTT. Its translation is CASSLGQGNNQPQHF.